This T cell receptor beta chain derives from a study of OX40 agonist ivuxolimab in advanced cancers. Study-level information: Enrollees could have had prior anti-PD-1, anti-PD-L1 or anti-CTLA-4 therapy, which about 40% had received. Whole-study findings and limits: Clones of CD4+ and CD8+ blood T cells grew by week 6 at doses of 0.1 to 3.0 mg/kg. Some nonresponders also had low normalized T-cell clonal expansion.

CDR3 length: 15 amino acids. V shed 2 bases, J shed 4 bases, and the junction held 5 bases outside the gene matches. Germline V gene lookup returns CDR1 ENHRY and CDR2 SYGVKD. As for this clone: Its antigen remains unidentified.

Measured with immunoSEQ multiplex PCR; TCRdb has only the in-frame clones, and not every one. The table includes roughly 80,000 clones, around 83% detected once. The specimen comprised CD4+ or CD8+ T cells sorted from blood, sampled in a trial of the OX40 agonist ivuxolimab. The gene calls are TRBV10-3 and TRBJ2-3; TRBD2 matches 8 bases. The receptor was derived from an adult with an advanced solid tumor such as melanoma, head and neck, liver or kidney cancer. CDR3 DNA sequence: TGTGCCATCAGTGAGCCCGGACTAGCTGCAGATACGCAGTATTTT. This encodes CAISEPGLAADTQYF.